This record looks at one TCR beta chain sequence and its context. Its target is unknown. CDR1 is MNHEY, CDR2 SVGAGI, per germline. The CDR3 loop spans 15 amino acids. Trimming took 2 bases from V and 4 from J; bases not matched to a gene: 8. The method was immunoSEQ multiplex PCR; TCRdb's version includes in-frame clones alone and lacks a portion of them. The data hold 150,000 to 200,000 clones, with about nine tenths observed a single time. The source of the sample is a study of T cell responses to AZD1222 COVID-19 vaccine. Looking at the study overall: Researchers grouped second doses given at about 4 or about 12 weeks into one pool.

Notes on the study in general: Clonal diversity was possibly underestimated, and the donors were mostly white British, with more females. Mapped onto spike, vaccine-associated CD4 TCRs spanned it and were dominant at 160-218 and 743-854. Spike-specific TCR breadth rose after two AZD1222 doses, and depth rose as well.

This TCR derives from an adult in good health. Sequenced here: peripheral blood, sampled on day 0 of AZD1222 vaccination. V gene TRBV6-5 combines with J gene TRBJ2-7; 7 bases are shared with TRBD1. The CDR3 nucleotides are TGTGCCAGCAGTTACCCCAGACAGGGTGGGTACGAGCAGTACTTC. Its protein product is CASSYPRQGGYEQYF.